This T cell receptor beta chain was found in a study of PD-L1 blockade in urothelial cancer. Study context: At 6 weeks and at 3 weeks (second dose) after treatment start, blood was analyzed. Study-wide points: Durable-benefit patients had greater expansion of tumor-associated blood clones at 3 weeks. Pretreatment peripheral blood TCR clonality that fell below the median predicted better survival among the patients studied.

Some clones are missing from TCRdb's copy, which holds only in-frame ones; the method was immunoSEQ multiplex PCR. The data contain tens of thousands of clones, around 90% of them singletons. Notes on this clone: The antigen remains undetermined.

Urothelial carcinoma, locally advanced or metastatic, affected the patients. Per the germline V gene, CDR1 is SGDLS and CDR2 is YYNGEE. With V trimmed by 3 bases and J by 6 bases, 8 bases remained unmatched. The CDR3 sequence is 15 residues long. The clonotype was recovered from a woman aged 70-85 years with urothelial cancer. The sample consisted of PBMCs, taken around atezolizumab (anti-PD-L1) treatment. The chain carries TRBV9 and TRBJ2-7; 11 nucleotides align to TRBD2. The CDR3 DNA reads as TGTGCCAGCAGCGCCTTAGCGGGAGGGCCCTCCGAGCAGTACTTC. Its translation is CASSALAGGPSEQYF. Combining the CDR3 with reference TRBV9 and TRBJ2-7 gives the whole variable domain DSGVTQTPKHLITATGQRVTLRCSPRSGDLSVYWYQQSLDQGLQFLIQYYNGEERAKGNILERFSAQQFPDLHSELNLSSLELGDSALYFCASSALAGGPSEQYFGPGTRLTVT.